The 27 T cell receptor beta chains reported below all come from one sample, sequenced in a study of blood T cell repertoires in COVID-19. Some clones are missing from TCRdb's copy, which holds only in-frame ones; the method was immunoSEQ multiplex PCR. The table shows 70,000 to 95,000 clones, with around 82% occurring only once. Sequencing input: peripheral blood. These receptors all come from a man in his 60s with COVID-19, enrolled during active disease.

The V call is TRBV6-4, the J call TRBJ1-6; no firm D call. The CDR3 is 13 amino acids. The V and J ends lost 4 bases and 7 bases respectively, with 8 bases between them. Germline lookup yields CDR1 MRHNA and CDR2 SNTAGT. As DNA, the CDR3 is TGTGCCAGCAGTGCGAACTTCAATTCACCCCTCCACTTT. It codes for CASSANFNSPLHF.

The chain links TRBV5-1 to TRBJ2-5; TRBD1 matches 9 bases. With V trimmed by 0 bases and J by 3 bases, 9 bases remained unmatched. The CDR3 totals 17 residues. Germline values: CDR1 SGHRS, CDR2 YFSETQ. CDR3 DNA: TGCGCCAGCAGCTTGGGTGTTTTAAGACAGGGGGAAGAGACCCAGTACTTC. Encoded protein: CASSLGVLRQGEETQYF.

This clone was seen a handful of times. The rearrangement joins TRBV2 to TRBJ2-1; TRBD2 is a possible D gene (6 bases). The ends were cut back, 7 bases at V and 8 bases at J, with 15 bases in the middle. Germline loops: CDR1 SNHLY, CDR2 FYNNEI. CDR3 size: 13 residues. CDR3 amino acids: CASTPGLVHEQFF. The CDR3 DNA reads TGTGCCAGCACACCGGGACTCGTGCATGAGCAGTTCTTC.

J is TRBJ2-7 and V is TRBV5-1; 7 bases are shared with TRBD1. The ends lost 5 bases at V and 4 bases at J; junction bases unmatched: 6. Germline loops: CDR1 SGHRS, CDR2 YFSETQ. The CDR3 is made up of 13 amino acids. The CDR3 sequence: CASSEGGSYEQYF. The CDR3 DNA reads TGCGCCAGCAGTGAAGGGGGCTCGTACGAGCAGTACTTC. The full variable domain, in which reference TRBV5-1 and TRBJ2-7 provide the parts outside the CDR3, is KAGVTQTPRYLIKTRGQQVTLSCSPISGHRSVSWYQQTPGQGLQFLFEYFSETQRNKGNFPGRFSGRQFSNSRSEMNVSTLELGDSALYLCASSEGGSYEQYFGPGTRLTVT.

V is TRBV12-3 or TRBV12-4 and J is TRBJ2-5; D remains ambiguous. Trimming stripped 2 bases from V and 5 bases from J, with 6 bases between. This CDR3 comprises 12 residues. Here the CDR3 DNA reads TGTGCCAGCAGTTTACTCCGGGAGACCCAGTACTTC. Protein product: CASSLLRETQYF.

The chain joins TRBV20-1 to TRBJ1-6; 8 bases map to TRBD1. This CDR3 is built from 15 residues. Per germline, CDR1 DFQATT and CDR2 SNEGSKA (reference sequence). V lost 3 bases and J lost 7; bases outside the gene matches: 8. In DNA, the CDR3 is TGCAGTGCTAGTATTCTGGACAGGGACAATTCACCCCTCCACTTT. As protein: CSASILDRDNSPLHF.

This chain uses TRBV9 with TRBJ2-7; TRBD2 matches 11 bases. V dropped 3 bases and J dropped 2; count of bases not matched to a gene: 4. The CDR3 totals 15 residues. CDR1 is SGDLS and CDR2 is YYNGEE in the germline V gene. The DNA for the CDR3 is TGTGCCAGCAGCGCTGGACTAGCGGGCACCTACGAGCAGTACTTC. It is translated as CASSAGLAGTYEQYF.

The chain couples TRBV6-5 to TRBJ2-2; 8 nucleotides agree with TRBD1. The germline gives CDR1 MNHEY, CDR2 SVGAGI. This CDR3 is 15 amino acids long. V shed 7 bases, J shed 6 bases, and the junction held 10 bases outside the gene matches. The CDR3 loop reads CASIRNRQGSGELFF. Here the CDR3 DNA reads TGTGCCAGCATCAGAAACCGACAGGGGTCCGGGGAGCTGTTTTTT.

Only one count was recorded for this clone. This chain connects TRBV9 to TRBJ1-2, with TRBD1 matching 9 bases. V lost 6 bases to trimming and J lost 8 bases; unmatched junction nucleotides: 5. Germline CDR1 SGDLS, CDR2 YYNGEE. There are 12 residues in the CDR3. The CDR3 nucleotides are TGTGCCAGCACGACAGGGGGAGGCGGCTACACCTTC. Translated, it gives CASTTGGGGYTF. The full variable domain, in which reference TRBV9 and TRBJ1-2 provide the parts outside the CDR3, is DSGVTQTPKHLITATGQRVTLRCSPRSGDLSVYWYQQSLDQGLQFLIQYYNGEERAKGNILERFSAQQFPDLHSELNLSSLELGDSALYFCASTTGGGGYTFGSGTRLTVV.

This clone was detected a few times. As DNA, the CDR3 is TGTGCCAGCAGCGATTATGGACAGGGGACAGATACGCAGTATTTT. This gives the protein CASSDYGQGTDTQYF. The chain employs TRBV6-5 and TRBJ2-3, with 9 bases lining up with TRBD1. In germline, CDR1 is MNHEY, CDR2 SVGAGI. With V trimmed by 6 bases and J by 3 bases, 7 bases remained unmatched. The length of the CDR3 is 15 residues.

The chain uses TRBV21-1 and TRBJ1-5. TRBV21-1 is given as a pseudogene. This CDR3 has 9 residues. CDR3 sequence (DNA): TGTGCCAGCAGCAAGGAGCAGCATTTT. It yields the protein CASSKEQHF.

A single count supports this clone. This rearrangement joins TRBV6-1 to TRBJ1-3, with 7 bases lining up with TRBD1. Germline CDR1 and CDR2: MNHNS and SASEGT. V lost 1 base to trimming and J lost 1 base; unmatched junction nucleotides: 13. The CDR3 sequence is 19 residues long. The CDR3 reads CASSEENWAGGRSGNTIYF. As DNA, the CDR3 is TGTGCCAGCAGTGAAGAGAACTGGGCAGGGGGACGTTCTGGAAACACCATATATTTT.

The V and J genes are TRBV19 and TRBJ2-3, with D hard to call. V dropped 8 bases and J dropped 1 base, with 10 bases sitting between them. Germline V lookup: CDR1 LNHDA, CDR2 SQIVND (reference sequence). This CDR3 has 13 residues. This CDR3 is CASATVGTDTQYF. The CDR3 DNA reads TGTGCCAGTGCCACGGTGGGCACAGATACGCAGTATTTT. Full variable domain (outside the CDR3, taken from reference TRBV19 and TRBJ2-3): DGGITQSPKYLFRKEGQNVTLSCEQNLNHDAMYWYRQDPGQGLRLIYYSQIVNDFQKGDIAEGYSVSREKKESFPLTVTSAQKNPTAFYLCASATVGTDTQYFGPGTRLTVL.

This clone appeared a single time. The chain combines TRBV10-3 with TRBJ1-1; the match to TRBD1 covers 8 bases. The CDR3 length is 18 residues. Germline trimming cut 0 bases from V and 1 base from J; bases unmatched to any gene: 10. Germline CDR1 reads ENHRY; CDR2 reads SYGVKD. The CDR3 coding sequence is TGTGCCATCAGTGAGTCGAGCCAGGGGGCTAATTGGAACACTGAAGCTTTCTTT. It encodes CAISESSQGANWNTEAFF.

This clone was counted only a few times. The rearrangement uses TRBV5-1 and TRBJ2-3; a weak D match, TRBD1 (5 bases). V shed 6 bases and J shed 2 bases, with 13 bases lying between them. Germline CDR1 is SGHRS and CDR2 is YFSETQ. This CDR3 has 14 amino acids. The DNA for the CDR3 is TGCGCCAGCACGACAGCCGAAACCACAGATACGCAGTATTTT. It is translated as CASTTAETTDTQYF.

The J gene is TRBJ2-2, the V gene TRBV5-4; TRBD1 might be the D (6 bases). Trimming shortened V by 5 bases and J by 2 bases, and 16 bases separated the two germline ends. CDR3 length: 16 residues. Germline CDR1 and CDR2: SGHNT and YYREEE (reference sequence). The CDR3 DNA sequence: TGTGCCAGCAGGAACTCGGACAGAGTAAACACCGGGGAGCTGTTTTTT. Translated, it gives CASRNSDRVNTGELFF. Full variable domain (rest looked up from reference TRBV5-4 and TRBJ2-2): ETGVTQSPTHLIKTRGQQVTLRCSSQSGHNTVSWYQQALGQGPQFIFQYYREEENGRGNFPPRFSGLQFPNYSSELNVNALELDDSALYLCASRNSDRVNTGELFFGEGSRLTVL.

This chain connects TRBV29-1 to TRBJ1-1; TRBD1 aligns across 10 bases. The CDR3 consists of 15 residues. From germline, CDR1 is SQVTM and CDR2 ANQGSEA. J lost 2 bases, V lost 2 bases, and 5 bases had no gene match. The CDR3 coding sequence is TGCAGCGTTGAATTTGGGACAGGGGTTAACACTGAAGCTTTCTTT. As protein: CSVEFGTGVNTEAFF.

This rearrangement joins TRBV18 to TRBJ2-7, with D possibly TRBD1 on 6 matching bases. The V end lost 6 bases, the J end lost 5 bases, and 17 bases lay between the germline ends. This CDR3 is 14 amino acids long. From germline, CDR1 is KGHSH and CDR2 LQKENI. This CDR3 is CASSPGTHDDEQYF. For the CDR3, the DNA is TGTGCCAGCTCGCCGGGGACACACGATGACGAGCAGTACTTC.

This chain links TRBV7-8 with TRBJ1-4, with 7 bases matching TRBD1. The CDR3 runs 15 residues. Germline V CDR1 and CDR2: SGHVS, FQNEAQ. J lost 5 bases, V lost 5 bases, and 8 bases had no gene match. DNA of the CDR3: TGTGCCAGCAGCACCCGACAGGGAAGGAATGAAAAACTGTTTTTT. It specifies CASSTRQGRNEKLFF. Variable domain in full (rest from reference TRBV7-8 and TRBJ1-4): GAGVSQSPRYKVAKRGQDVALRCDPISGHVSLFWYQQALGQGPEFLTYFQNEAQLDKSGLPSDRFFAERPEGSVSTLKIQRTQQEDSAVYLCASSTRQGRNEKLFFGSGTQLSVL.

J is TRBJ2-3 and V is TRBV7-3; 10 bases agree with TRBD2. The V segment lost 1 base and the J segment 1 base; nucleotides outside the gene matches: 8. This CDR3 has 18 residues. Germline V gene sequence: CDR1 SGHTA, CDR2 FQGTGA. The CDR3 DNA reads TGTGCCAGCAGCTTAATTGGTAGCGGGGGGTTTGGCACAGATACGCAGTATTTT. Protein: CASSLIGSGGFGTDTQYF.

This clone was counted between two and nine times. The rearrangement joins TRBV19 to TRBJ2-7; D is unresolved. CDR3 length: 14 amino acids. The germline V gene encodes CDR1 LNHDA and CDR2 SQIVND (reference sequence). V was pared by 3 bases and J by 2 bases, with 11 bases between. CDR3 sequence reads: CASSMSLSTYEQYF. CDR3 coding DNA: TGTGCCAGTAGTATGTCTCTGAGTACCTACGAGCAGTACTTC.

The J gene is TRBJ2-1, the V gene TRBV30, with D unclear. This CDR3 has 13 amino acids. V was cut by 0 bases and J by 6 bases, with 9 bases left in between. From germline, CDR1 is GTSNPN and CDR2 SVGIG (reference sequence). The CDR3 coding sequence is TGTGCCTGGAGTGTATTGCGGCTCAATGAGCAGTTCTTC. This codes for CAWSVLRLNEQFF. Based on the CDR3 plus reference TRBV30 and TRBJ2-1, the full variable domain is SQTIHQWPATLVQPVGSPLSLECTVEGTSNPNLYWYRQAAGRGLQLLFYSVGIGQISSEVPQNLSASRPQDRQFILSSKKLLLSDSGFYLCAWSVLRLNEQFFGPGTRLTVL.

DNA for the CDR3: TGTGCCAGCAGTCCGCCCCGGGGGACTGAAGCTTTCTTT. Translated: CASSPPRGTEAFF. The V gene is TRBV2, the J gene TRBJ1-1; TRBD1 might be the D (5 bases). V lost 5 bases and J lost 5, with 12 bases in between. This CDR3 has 13 amino acids. Germline V gene data show CDR1 as SNHLY and CDR2 as FYNNEI. Filled out from reference TRBV2 and TRBJ1-1, the complete variable domain reads EPEVTQTPSHQVTQMGQEVILRCVPISNHLYFYWYRQILGQKVEFLVSFYNNEISEKSEIFDDQFSVERPDGSNFTLKIRSTKLEDSAMYFCASSPPRGTEAFFGQGTRLTVV.

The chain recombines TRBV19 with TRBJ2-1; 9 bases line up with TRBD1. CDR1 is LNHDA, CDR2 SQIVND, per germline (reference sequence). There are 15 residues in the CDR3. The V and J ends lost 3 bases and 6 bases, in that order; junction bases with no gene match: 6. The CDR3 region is CASSIRQGVLNEQFF. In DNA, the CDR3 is TGTGCCAGTAGTATCAGACAGGGGGTCCTCAATGAGCAGTTCTTC.

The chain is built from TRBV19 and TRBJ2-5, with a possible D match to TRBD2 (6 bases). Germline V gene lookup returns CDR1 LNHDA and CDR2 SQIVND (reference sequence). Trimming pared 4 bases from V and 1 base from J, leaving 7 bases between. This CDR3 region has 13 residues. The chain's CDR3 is CASSTSAQETQYF. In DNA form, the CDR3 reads TGTGCCAGTAGTACTAGCGCCCAAGAGACCCAGTACTTC.

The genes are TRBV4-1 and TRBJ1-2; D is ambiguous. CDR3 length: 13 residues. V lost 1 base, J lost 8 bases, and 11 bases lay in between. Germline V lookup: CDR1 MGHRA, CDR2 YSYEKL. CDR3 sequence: CASSQVGLKGYTF. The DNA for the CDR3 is TGCGCCAGCAGCCAAGTAGGACTAAAGGGCTACACCTTC.

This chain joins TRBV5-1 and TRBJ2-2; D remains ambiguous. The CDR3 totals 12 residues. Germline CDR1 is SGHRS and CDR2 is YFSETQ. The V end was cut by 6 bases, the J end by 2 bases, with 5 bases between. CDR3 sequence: CASTFNTGELFF. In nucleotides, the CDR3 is TGCGCCAGCACTTTTAACACCGGGGAGCTGTTTTTT.